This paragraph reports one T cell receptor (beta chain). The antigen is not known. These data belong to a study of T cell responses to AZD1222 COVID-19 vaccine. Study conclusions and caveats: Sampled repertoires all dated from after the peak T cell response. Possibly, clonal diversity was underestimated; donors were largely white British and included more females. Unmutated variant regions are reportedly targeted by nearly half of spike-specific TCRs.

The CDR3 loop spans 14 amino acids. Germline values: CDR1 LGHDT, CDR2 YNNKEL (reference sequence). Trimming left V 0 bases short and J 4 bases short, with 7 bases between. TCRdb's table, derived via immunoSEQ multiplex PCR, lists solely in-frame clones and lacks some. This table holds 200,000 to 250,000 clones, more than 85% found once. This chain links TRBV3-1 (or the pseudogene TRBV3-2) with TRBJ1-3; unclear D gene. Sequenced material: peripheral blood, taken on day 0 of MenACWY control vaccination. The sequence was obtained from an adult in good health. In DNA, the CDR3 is TGTGCCAGCAGCCAAGATGGCAGAGGAAACACCATATATTTT. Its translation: CASSQDGRGNTIYF.